This T cell receptor (beta chain) was sequenced in a study of blood T cell repertoires in COVID-19. On the study more broadly: PBMCs, B-cell-depleted T cells, or T cells provided the cDNA or gDNA that made up the material.

In the source study's methods: Reference gene primers were amplified, and this amplification served to estimate nucleated cell counts. Using immunoSEQ multiplex PCR, the repertoire was profiled, and TCRdb retains in-frame clones only, with some absent. The V and J calls and clone size come from that table; D and trimming were worked out from the DNA. The table has over 250,000 clones, approximately 90% seen once. A single count supports this clone. Germline V gives CDR1 LGHNA, CDR2 YNFKEQ. CDR3 length equals 14 residues. Germline trimming cut 4 bases from V and 2 bases from J; bases unmatched to any gene: 4.

The chain employs TRBV4-2 and TRBJ2-7; 8 positions match TRBD2. The sequenced sample was peripheral blood. This sequence was found in a woman between 40 and 50 years old who had recovered from COVID-19. CDR3 residues: CASSPRGGAYEQYF. For the CDR3, the DNA is TGTGCCAGCAGCCCCCGGGGGGGCGCCTACGAGCAGTACTTC.